The 18 T cell receptor beta chains given below trace back to one sample, sequenced in a study of vaccination and CD4 T cells after COVID-19. TCRdb re-called the PCR reads through MiXCR, storing one row per CDR3 protein. Among 20,000 or so distinct CDR3 sequences listed, over 45% were seen once. This specimen was CD4+ T cells from blood, taken after SARS-CoV-2 vaccination. The receptors were sampled from a human donor who had recovered from COVID-19.

This rearrangement joins TRBV20-1 to TRBJ1-5; perhaps TRBD1 as D (5 bases). CDR1 DFQATT and CDR2 SNEGSKA come from the germline V gene (reference sequence). This CDR3 is 13 amino acids long. The V gene lost 4 bases and the J gene lost 5 bases, with 12 bases spanning the gap. The CDR3 is CSAISRADQPQHF. In nucleotides, the CDR3 is TGCAGTGCTATTAGCAGGGCCGATCAGCCCCAGCATTTT.

The V gene is TRBV19, the J gene TRBJ2-1, with 7 nucleotides matching TRBD2. The CDR3 is 14 amino acids. Germline V CDR1 and CDR2: LNHDA, SQIVND (reference sequence). The V and J ends lost 1 base and 6 bases, in that order; junction bases with no gene match: 3. CDR3 DNA sequence: TGTGCCAGTAGTATAGGGACTAGGTTCAATGAGCAGTTCTTC. Translation gives CASSIGTRFNEQFF.

The J gene is TRBJ2-2, the V gene TRBV20-1; D remains ambiguous. V was trimmed by 0 bases and J by 0 bases, leaving 14 bases between them. Germline loops: CDR1 DFQATT, CDR2 SNEGSKA (reference sequence). This CDR3 spans 17 amino acids. The CDR3 here is CSARDKGSFANTGELFF. The CDR3 bases are TGCAGTGCTAGAGATAAAGGCAGCTTCGCGAACACCGGGGAGCTGTTTTTT.

The chain has TRBV28 and TRBJ2-5; D gene ambiguous. With 4 bases removed from V and 1 base from J, the gap between germline ends came to 10 bases. Germline V lookup: CDR1 MDHEN, CDR2 SYDVKM. This CDR3 is 14 amino acids long. DNA for the CDR3: TGTGCCAGCAGTTCCATACATCGCCAAGAGACCCAGTACTTC. Its translation: CASSSIHRQETQYF.

This chain links TRBV20-1 with TRBJ2-1; 11 bases match TRBD2. The CDR3 contains 15 residues. The V gene's germline CDR1 is DFQATT and CDR2 SNEGSKA (reference sequence). V lost 3 bases and J lost 3; bases outside the gene matches: 4. The chain's CDR3 is CSARVGTSGYNEQFF. The CDR3 DNA sequence: TGCAGTGCTAGGGTTGGGACTAGCGGCTACAATGAGCAGTTCTTC.

The chain combines TRBV28 with TRBJ1-6; TRBD1 matches at 9 bases. The CDR3 runs to 15 residues. J lost 7 bases, V lost 6 bases, and 7 bases had no gene match. Germline V gene sequence: CDR1 MDHEN, CDR2 SYDVKM. The CDR3 sequence is CASRRTGTGNSPLHF. The CDR3 DNA sequence: TGTGCCAGCAGGCGTACCGGGACAGGGAATTCACCCCTCCACTTT.

This clonotype was seen a single time. J is TRBJ2-5 and V is TRBV20-1; a possible D gene is TRBD1 (6 bases). The CDR3 consists of 15 residues. V lost 0 bases and J 0 bases, leaving 11 bases between the germline ends. Germline V gives CDR1 DFQATT, CDR2 SNEGSKA (reference sequence). The CDR3 sequence is CSARDGTPYQETQYF. The CDR3 nucleotides are TGCAGTGCTAGAGATGGGACACCGTACCAAGAGACCCAGTACTTC.

This clonotype appeared a single time. The V call is TRBV7-8, the J call TRBJ1-2; D is perhaps TRBD1 (5 bases). Germline assignment: CDR1 SGHVS and CDR2 FQNEAQ. The CDR3 is 14 amino acids. V lost 5 bases and J lost 6, with 16 bases in between. The CDR3 loop is CASSVRRGGHGYTF. The CDR3 bases are TGTGCCAGCAGCGTTCGGCGTGGGGGTCATGGCTACACCTTC.

This chain connects TRBV7-3 to TRBJ2-1; 8 nucleotides line up with TRBD2. With V trimmed by 5 bases and J by 8 bases, 11 bases remained unmatched. The CDR3 sequence is 15 residues long. Germline V gene lookup returns CDR1 SGHTA and CDR2 FQGTGA. CDR3 in DNA: TGTGCCAGCAGCCCCCACGGGACTAGAGAGGATGAGCAGTTCTTC. This codes for CASSPHGTREDEQFF.

J is TRBJ1-1 and V is TRBV12-1; TRBD1 is the table's D call, not checked against the DNA. TRBV12-1 is labeled a pseudogene. The CDR3 runs 15 residues. CDR3 sequence (DNA): TGTGCCAGCAGCTTTGGGGCAGGGCGAGATACTGAAGCTTTCTTT. This gives the protein CASSFGAGRDTEAFF.

The chain joins TRBV28 to TRBJ2-5; D possibly corresponds to TRBD1 (7 bases). The CDR3 has 14 residues. Germline values: CDR1 MDHEN, CDR2 SYDVKM. Trimming cost V 6 bases and J 5 bases, with 16 bases left between them. CDR3: CASRRDRRAETQYF. CDR3 nucleotides: TGTGCCAGCAGGCGGGACAGACGGGCGGAGACCCAGTACTTC.

The chain uses TRBV19 and TRBJ2-3, with 14 bases identical to TRBD2. Per germline, CDR1 LNHDA and CDR2 SQIVND (reference sequence). This CDR3 has 17 residues. V lost 5 bases to trimming and J lost 3 bases; unmatched junction nucleotides: 7. CDR3: CASSPGLAGVSTDTQYF. The CDR3 nucleotides read TGTGCCAGTAGTCCGGGACTAGCGGGAGTTTCGACAGATACGCAGTATTTT.

J is TRBJ1-2 and V is TRBV20-1; D not certain. The germline gives CDR1 DFQATT, CDR2 SNEGSKA (reference sequence). V was pared by 3 bases and J by 7 bases, with 15 bases between. The length of the CDR3 is 13 residues. The CDR3 spells CSARPDWRSGYTF. The CDR3, as DNA: TGCAGTGCTAGGCCAGACTGGAGAAGTGGCTACACCTTC.

This clonotype has a single count. The chain carries TRBV30 and TRBJ1-6; D unclear. Germline V gene sequence: CDR1 GTSNPN, CDR2 SVGIG (reference sequence). This CDR3 contains 14 residues. Trimming removed 2 bases at V and 9 bases at J, with 14 bases between. Here the CDR3 DNA reads TGTGCCTGGAGTACGGCCCCGGCCCCTTCACCCCTCCACTTT. Translated: CAWSTAPAPSPLHF.

This clonotype occurred a few times. The CDR3 loop is CATGTPGQGINSNQPQHF. Here the CDR3 DNA reads TGTGCCACCGGTACTCCGGGACAGGGAATCAACAGCAATCAGCCCCAGCATTTT. This sequence joins TRBV19 and TRBJ1-5; 9 bases map to TRBD1. J lost 1 base, V lost 10 bases, and 17 bases had no gene match. Germline CDR1 LNHDA, CDR2 SQIVND (reference sequence). This CDR3 is 18 amino acids long.

This sequence joins TRBV20-1 and TRBJ2-2, with a possible D match to TRBD2 (6 bases). The CDR3 spans 16 residues. Germline V gene data show CDR1 as DFQATT and CDR2 as SNEGSKA (reference sequence). Trimming removed 1 base at V and 1 base at J, with 13 bases between. CDR3 protein: CSARVIGGRNTGELFF. Written as DNA, the CDR3 is TGCAGTGCTAGAGTGATAGGAGGGAGGAACACCGGGGAGCTGTTTTTT.

The chain employs TRBV20-1 and TRBJ2-3, with 9 bases aligning to TRBD2. Germline V gives CDR1 DFQATT, CDR2 SNEGSKA (reference sequence). The V gene end was trimmed by 5 bases and the J gene end by 3 bases; junction bases not matched to a gene: 9. CDR3 length: 15 amino acids. The CDR3 DNA reads TGCAGTGCTCCGGGGACTAGCAGGACGACAGATACGCAGTATTTT. Translated: CSAPGTSRTTDTQYF.

The rearrangement joins TRBV20-1 to TRBJ2-5; 7 nucleotides match TRBD2. Per germline, CDR1 DFQATT and CDR2 SNEGSKA (reference sequence). After removal of 4 bases from V and 4 bases from J, the junction contained 15 bases not matched to a gene. This CDR3 comprises 16 residues. The CDR3 coding sequence is TGCAGTGCTATGGGTCTTCGGGGGGAGGGCCGAGAGACCCAGTACTTC. This sequence encodes CSAMGLRGEGRETQYF.